Only one count was recorded for the clone carrying this T cell receptor (beta chain). The CDR3 contains 14 residues. The V end lost 8 bases, the J end lost 7 bases, and 18 bases lay between the germline ends. In germline, CDR1 is MNHNY, CDR2 SVGAGI (reference sequence). The data originate from a study of control samples from healthy donors and cancer patients. TCRdb's table, derived via immunoSEQ multiplex PCR, lists solely in-frame clones and lacks some. Of 130,000 or so clones in the sample, 70% to 90% were seen once. The origin of this receptor is a man in his fifties in good health. The chain carries TRBV6-6 and TRBJ2-1, with D possibly being TRBD2 (5 bases). The specimen was blood. The CDR3 here is CASCPAGLANEQFF. The CDR3, as DNA: TGTGCCAGCTGTCCTGCAGGACTCGCTAATGAGCAGTTCTTC.